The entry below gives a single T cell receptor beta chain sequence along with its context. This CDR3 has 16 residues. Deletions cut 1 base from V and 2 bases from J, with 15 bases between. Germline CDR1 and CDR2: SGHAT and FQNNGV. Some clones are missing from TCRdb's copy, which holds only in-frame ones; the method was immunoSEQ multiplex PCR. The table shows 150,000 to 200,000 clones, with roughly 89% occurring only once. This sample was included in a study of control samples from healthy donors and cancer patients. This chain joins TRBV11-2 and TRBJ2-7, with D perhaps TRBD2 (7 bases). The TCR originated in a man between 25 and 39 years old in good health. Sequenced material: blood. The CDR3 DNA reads TGTGCCAGCAGCTTAGGAGAGGGGGAGGGGGCCTACGAGCAGTACTTC. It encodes CASSLGEGEGAYEQYF.